These T cell receptor beta chains were read from a single sample in a study of control samples from healthy donors and cancer patients. Assay: immunoSEQ multiplex PCR; the TCRdb copy retains only in-frame clones and omits some. This table has over 100,000 clones, about nine tenths appearing once. The specimen was blood. The receptors come from a human donor in good health. The donor label of this sample is uncertain. CDR3s include the opening cysteine and the closing phenylalanine or tryptophan. The D gene is left open where the match is weak. A clone size is listed for some rows: how often the clone was seen (once, few, many), or a class if it is expanded.

size: NA
J: TRBJ2-3
V: TRBV5-1
D: TRBD2
CDR3: CASSYSGGAQVDTQYF
DNA: TGCGCCAGCAGCTATAGCGGGGGGGCCCAAGTCGATACGCAGTATTTT

size: NA
J: TRBJ1-1
V: TRBV28
D: TRBD1
CDR3: CASRTTGFLNTEAFF
DNA: TGTGCCAGCAGGACGACAGGGTTCCTGAACACTGAAGCTTTCTTT

size: NA
J: TRBJ1-2
V: TRBV6-1
D: NA
CDR3: CASSEPGQQSYGYTF
DNA: TGTGCCAGCAGTGAACCAGGGCAGCAATCCTATGGCTACACCTTC

size: NA
J: TRBJ2-7
V: TRBV10-3
D: NA
CDR3: CAIRDSLGDYEQYF
DNA: TGTGCCATCAGGGACAGCCTAGGCGACTACGAGCAGTACTTC

size: NA
J: TRBJ1-2
V: TRBV30
D: TRBD1
CDR3: CAWSKNRGGVGYTF
DNA: TGTGCCTGGAGTAAAAACAGGGGTGGAGTAGGCTACACCTTC

size: NA
J: TRBJ2-1
V: TRBV6-2/TRBV6-3
D: TRBD2
CDR3: CASSPGLAGYNEQFF
DNA: TGTGCCAGCAGCCCCGGACTAGCGGGGTACAATGAGCAGTTCTTC

size: NA
J: TRBJ1-5
V: TRBV7-2
D: NA
CDR3: CASSLVQNSNQPQHF
DNA: TGTGCCAGCAGCTTAGTTCAGAATAGCAATCAGCCCCAGCATTTT

size: once
J: TRBJ2-1
V: TRBV10-3
D: NA
CDR3: CAIRQYNEQFF
DNA: TGTGCCATCAGGCAGTACAATGAGCAGTTCTTC

size: NA
J: TRBJ2-3
V: TRBV15
D: TRBD2
CDR3: CATLAGASTDTQYF
DNA: TGTGCCACCTTAGCGGGGGCCAGCACAGATACGCAGTATTTT

size: NA
J: TRBJ1-2
V: TRBV12-5
D: TRBD1
CDR3: CASGIGQALYGYTF
DNA: TGTGCTAGTGGTATTGGACAGGCGCTCTATGGCTACACCTTC